This T cell receptor beta chain was sequenced for a study of T cells in Graves' hyperthyroidism and ophthalmopathy. Study-level background: Peripheral blood samples were taken at initial diagnosis, prior to any treatment. Study outcomes and limitations: Blood also held most thyroid clonotypes expanded beyond 0.001.

This clonotype was counted at least ten times. The antigen is not known. Regions amplified from RNA transcripts were the TCR beta CDR3 regions. Using the HTBI primer set, a first-round RT-PCR was run on the TCR CDR3. Each CDR3 protein gets one entry after TCRdb re-called the multiplex PCR reads with MiXCR. Of around 690,000 distinct CDR3 sequences listed, around 20% are singletons. This sample holds PBMCs from less than 11 ml fresh peripheral blood. V lost 1 base and J 2 bases, leaving 9 bases between the germline ends. The CDR3 extends over 15 amino acids. Germline V gives CDR1 LGHDT, CDR2 YNNKEL (reference sequence).

This rearrangement joins TRBV3-1 to TRBJ1-5; a possible D gene is TRBD1 (5 bases). The TCR sequence derives from a man younger than 45 with Graves' ophthalmopathy. The sequenced sample was blood. CDR3 loop: CASSQAGRGNQPQHF. The CDR3 DNA reads as TGTGCCAGCAGCCAAGCGGGGCGCGGCAATCAGCCCCAGCATTTT.